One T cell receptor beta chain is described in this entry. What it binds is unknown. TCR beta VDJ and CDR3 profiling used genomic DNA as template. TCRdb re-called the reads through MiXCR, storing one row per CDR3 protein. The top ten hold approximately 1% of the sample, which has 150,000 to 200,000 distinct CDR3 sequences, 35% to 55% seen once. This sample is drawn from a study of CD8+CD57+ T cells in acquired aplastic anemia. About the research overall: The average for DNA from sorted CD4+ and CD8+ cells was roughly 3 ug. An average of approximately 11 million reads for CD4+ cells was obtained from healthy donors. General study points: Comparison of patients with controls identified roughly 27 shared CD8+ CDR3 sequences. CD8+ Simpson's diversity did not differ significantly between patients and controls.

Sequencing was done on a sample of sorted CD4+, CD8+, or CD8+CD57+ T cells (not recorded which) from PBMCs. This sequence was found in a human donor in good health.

The CDR3 reads CASSAGTPVDEQFF. For the CDR3, the DNA is TGTGCCAGCAGCGCCGGGACACCGGTCGATGAGCAGTTCTTC. The V and J genes are TRBV11-1 and TRBJ2-1, with D perhaps matching TRBD1 (6 bases). The CDR3 extends over 14 amino acids. V gave up 5 bases and J gave up 8 bases, with 16 bases separating them. Germline CDR1 and CDR2: SGHAT and FQDESV (reference sequence).